These 26 T cell receptor beta chains came from one sample sequenced in a study of T cell responses to AZD1222 COVID-19 vaccine. Sequencing used immunoSEQ multiplex PCR; TCRdb keeps in-frame clones, though not all of them. The sample lists about 160,000 clones; 90% to 95% were seen once. The sample here was peripheral blood, taken on day 0 of AZD1222 vaccination. Every receptor here comes from an adult in good health.

V usage is TRBV21-1 and J usage is TRBJ1-5; TRBD1, as called in the table, went unchecked against the DNA. TRBV21-1 represents a pseudogene. The CDR3 is 16 residues long. CDR3 in amino acids: CASSNNRGQCNQPQHF. CDR3 DNA sequence: TGTGCCAGCAGCAACAACCGGGGACAGTGCAATCAGCCCCAGCATTTT.

The chain recombines TRBV3-1 (or the pseudogene TRBV3-2) with TRBJ2-1, with 12 bases that match TRBD2. Germline values: CDR1 LGHDT, CDR2 YNNKEL (reference sequence). The ends lost 1 base at V and 9 bases at J; junction bases unmatched: 1. CDR3 size: 14 residues. The DNA of the CDR3 is TGTGCCAGCAGCCAAGGACTAGCGGGAGCTGAGCAGTTCTTC. Residues: CASSQGLAGAEQFF.

This chain links TRBV5-1 with TRBJ1-1; D ambiguous. Between the trimmed V and J ends, which lost 3 bases and 2 bases, there was a span of 8 bases. Germline-derived CDR1 and CDR2 are SGHRS and YFSETQ. This CDR3 is 13 amino acids long. The CDR3 DNA reads as TGCGCCAGCAGCTATTCGATAAACACTGAAGCTTTCTTT. This gives the protein CASSYSINTEAFF.

The chain combines TRBV7-9 with TRBJ2-1; D gene ambiguous. Trimming stripped 3 bases from V and 10 bases from J, with 13 bases between. Germline loops: CDR1 SEHNR, CDR2 FQNEAQ (reference sequence). This CDR3 comprises 13 residues. The CDR3 loop reads CASSLRPPWEQFF. In DNA form, the CDR3 reads TGTGCCAGCAGCTTGAGGCCGCCGTGGGAGCAGTTCTTC.

The rearrangement uses TRBV9 and TRBJ2-2; tentative D call: TRBD2 (5 bases). The CDR3 has 14 residues. Trimming shortened V by 3 bases and J by 6 bases, and 12 bases separated the two germline ends. Germline CDR1 and CDR2: SGDLS and YYNGEE. CDR3 loop: CASSAELVAGELFF. As DNA, the CDR3 is TGTGCCAGCAGCGCCGAACTAGTCGCCGGGGAGCTGTTTTTT. Based on the CDR3 plus reference TRBV9 and TRBJ2-2, the full variable domain is DSGVTQTPKHLITATGQRVTLRCSPRSGDLSVYWYQQSLDQGLQFLIQYYNGEERAKGNILERFSAQQFPDLHSELNLSSLELGDSALYFCASSAELVAGELFFGEGSRLTVL.

The V gene is TRBV11-2, the J gene TRBJ2-1; D call uncertain. There are 16 residues in the CDR3. Deletions cut 1 base from V and 2 bases from J, with 12 bases between. Germline V CDR1 and CDR2: SGHAT, FQNNGV. For the CDR3, the DNA is TGTGCCAGCAGCTTAGGTGGCAGGTCCCCCTACAATGAGCAGTTCTTC. Protein: CASSLGGRSPYNEQFF.

The chain employs TRBV12-3 or TRBV12-4 and TRBJ1-2; D remains unclear. The ends were cut back, 7 bases at V and 4 bases at J, with 13 bases in the middle. This CDR3 has 13 amino acids. CDR3 sequence reads: CASKPTSIYGYTF. DNA for the CDR3: TGTGCCAGCAAGCCCACTAGTATCTATGGCTACACCTTC.

The CDR3 DNA is TGCGCCAGCAGCCAAGGTTGGCAGGGAATTGTCTACACCTTC. Its translation: CASSQGWQGIVYTF. The rearrangement links TRBV4-1 to TRBJ1-2, with D possibly being TRBD1 (5 bases). V lost 1 base and J lost 10, with 16 bases in between. This CDR3 is 14 amino acids long. The germline V gene has CDR1 MGHRA and CDR2 YSYEKL.

This clone was detected once. For the CDR3, the DNA is TGCGCCAGCAGAGGGGGGCCCGGGACCCTGAATGAAAAACTGTTTTTT. Amino acids: CASRGGPGTLNEKLFF. The V and J genes are TRBV5-1 and TRBJ1-4; maybe TRBD1 (6 bases). This CDR3 has 16 residues. Looked up from germline, CDR1 is SGHRS and CDR2 is YFSETQ. Trimming stripped 5 bases from V and 5 bases from J, with 19 bases between.

This clone was detected a few times. The chain has TRBV7-8 and TRBJ1-1; the D is unclear. The CDR3 spans 13 residues. The V gene lost 1 base and the J gene lost 3 bases, with 6 bases spanning the gap. CDR1 is SGHVS and CDR2 is FQNEAQ in the germline V gene. The CDR3 DNA is TGTGCCAGCAGCTTAGAAAGGGACACTGAAGCTTTCTTT. Amino acid sequence: CASSLERDTEAFF.

V and J are TRBV6-6 and TRBJ1-1; a possible D gene is TRBD1 (5 bases). V shed 5 bases and J shed 5 bases, with 9 bases lying between them. Germline CDR1 is MNHNY and CDR2 is SVGAGI (reference sequence). The CDR3 covers 12 residues. The CDR3 protein is CASSNRLTEAFF. The CDR3 DNA reads TGTGCCAGCAGTAACAGGTTGACTGAAGCTTTCTTT.

This chain uses TRBV15 with TRBJ1-5; D remains ambiguous. Per germline, CDR1 LNHNV and CDR2 YYDKDF (reference sequence). Trimming removed 1 base from V and 7 bases from J, with 14 bases in between. CDR3 length: 15 residues. The CDR3 spells CATSRAYLLVQPQHF. CDR3 in DNA: TGTGCCACCAGCAGAGCTTACCTATTGGTGCAGCCCCAGCATTTT.

The V call is TRBV5-1, the J call TRBJ2-7; D might be TRBD2 (5 bases). This CDR3 spans 15 amino acids. CDR1 is SGHRS, CDR2 YFSETQ, per germline. V lost 4 bases and J 0 bases, leaving 14 bases between the germline ends. CDR3 protein: CASSKQRHYSYEQYV. Written as DNA, the CDR3 is TGCGCCAGCAGCAAGCAGCGGCATTACTCCTACGAGCAGTACGTC.

This rearrangement joins TRBV5-4 to TRBJ1-2; no clear D. CDR1 and CDR2 (germline): SGHNT, YYREEE (reference sequence). The CDR3 covers 15 residues. The V and J ends lost 0 bases and 0 bases respectively, with 9 bases between them. Here the CDR3 reads CASSLGSQPNYGYTF. The CDR3 nucleotides are TGTGCCAGCAGCTTGGGCAGTCAGCCTAACTATGGCTACACCTTC.

This chain links TRBV6-4 with TRBJ1-6, with D hard to call. Germline assignment: CDR1 MRHNA and CDR2 SNTAGT. There are 13 residues in the CDR3. V lost 2 bases and J 7 bases, leaving 6 bases between the germline ends. The CDR3 DNA sequence: TGTGCCAGCAGTGACAACGGGAATTCACCCCTCCACTTT. Translating gives CASSDNGNSPLHF.

The chain links TRBV6-1 to TRBJ2-1, with 11 bases matching TRBD2. CDR1 is MNHNS, CDR2 SASEGT, per germline. This CDR3 comprises 17 residues. Losses at the gene ends were 0 bases for V and 7 bases for J; bases not matched to a gene: 8. The CDR3 here is CASSEAWGSGGANEQFF. In DNA form, the CDR3 reads TGTGCCAGCAGTGAAGCGTGGGGTAGCGGGGGGGCTAATGAGCAGTTCTTC.

The V gene is TRBV19, the J gene TRBJ1-1; no firm D call. V was pared by 3 bases and J by 2 bases, with 10 bases between. This CDR3 is 14 amino acids long. CDR1 is LNHDA and CDR2 is SQIVND in the germline V gene (reference sequence). Here the CDR3 reads CASSMTGFNTEAFF. The CDR3 DNA follows: TGTGCCAGTAGTATGACGGGGTTTAACACTGAAGCTTTCTTT.

The chain is built from TRBV6-1 and TRBJ1-5, with TRBD1 matching over 9 bases. After removal of 0 bases from V and 7 bases from J, the junction contained 4 bases not matched to a gene. The length of the CDR3 is 15 residues. Germline V gives CDR1 MNHNS, CDR2 SASEGT. CDR3 in amino acids: CASSEAGQGGQPQHF. The CDR3 DNA reads TGTGCCAGCAGTGAAGCGGGACAGGGCGGCCAGCCCCAGCATTTT.

The rearrangement uses TRBV30 and TRBJ2-1; D call uncertain. Looked up from germline, CDR1 is GTSNPN and CDR2 is SVGIG (reference sequence). There are 13 residues in the CDR3. V lost 1 base and J lost 3, with 7 bases in between. The CDR3 coding sequence is TGTGCCTGGAGTGCTGCCAACTACAATGAGCAGTTCTTC. Translating it yields CAWSAANYNEQFF.

CDR3 in amino acids: CASSPRDHGRGAFF. CDR3 nucleotide sequence: TGTGCCAGCAGTCCCCGGGACCATGGTAGGGGGGCTTTCTTT. The chain couples TRBV6-5 to TRBJ1-1; D is possibly TRBD1 (6 bases). V gave up 5 bases and J gave up 11 bases, with 21 bases separating them. Germline assignment: CDR1 MNHEY and CDR2 SVGAGI. CDR3 length equals 14 residues.

Comments on this clone: This sample includes further DNA sequences coding for the same CDR3. The V call is TRBV7-2, the J call TRBJ2-1; D gene uncertain. V lost 5 bases, J lost 8 bases, and 13 bases lay in between. This CDR3 is built from 13 residues. From germline, CDR1 is SGHTA and CDR2 FQGNSA. CDR3 coding DNA: TGTGCCAGCAGCCTCCAAAGGAGCGATGAGCAGTTCTTC. It specifies CASSLQRSDEQFF.

The rearrangement joins TRBV5-1 to TRBJ2-1; 7 bases fit TRBD2. The CDR3 extends over 17 amino acids. In germline, CDR1 is SGHRS, CDR2 YFSETQ. V lost 3 bases, J lost 5 bases, and 14 bases stayed unmatched. The CDR3 reads CASSSRGLVPVHNEQFF. The DNA for the CDR3 is TGCGCCAGCAGCTCAAGAGGACTAGTTCCCGTTCACAATGAGCAGTTCTTC.

This sequence joins TRBV19 and TRBJ1-4, with D perhaps matching TRBD1 (5 bases). Trimming shortened V by 4 bases and J by 8 bases, and 14 bases separated the two germline ends. Germline V CDR1 and CDR2: LNHDA, SQIVND (reference sequence). This CDR3 has 14 residues. CDR3 region: CASSTRPGSEKLFF. Here the CDR3 DNA reads TGTGCCAGTAGTACCAGACCAGGGAGCGAAAAACTGTTTTTT.

The chain carries TRBV19 and TRBJ2-3; 9 bases map to TRBD2. V lost 0 bases to trimming and J lost 5 bases; unmatched junction nucleotides: 3. The CDR3 has 15 residues. Germline CDR1 and CDR2: LNHDA and SQIVND (reference sequence). The DNA for the CDR3 is TGTGCCAGTAGTATAGATTGGACTAGCGTAGATACGCAGTATTTT. Translating it yields CASSIDWTSVDTQYF.

The rearrangement uses TRBV5-1 and TRBJ1-6; D gene ambiguous. The CDR3 is made up of 17 amino acids. Germline CDR1 reads SGHRS; CDR2 reads YFSETQ. With 4 bases removed from V and 7 bases from J, the gap between germline ends came to 21 bases. The CDR3 protein is CASSKGKAPTANSPLHF. The DNA for the CDR3 is TGCGCCAGCAGCAAAGGAAAGGCCCCTACGGCAAATTCACCCCTCCACTTT.

The CDR3 DNA reads as TGTGCCAGCAGCTTCTGGACTAGCGGGGTCACAGATACGCAGTATTTT. It encodes CASSFWTSGVTDTQYF. The V call is TRBV11-2, the J call TRBJ2-3, with 12 bases identical to TRBD2. The CDR3 totals 16 residues. Germline CDR1 and CDR2: SGHAT and FQNNGV. Losses at the gene ends were 3 bases for V and 2 bases for J; bases not matched to a gene: 3. The full variable domain, completed using reference TRBV11-2 and TRBJ2-3, is EAGVAQSPRYKIIEKRQSVAFWCNPISGHATLYWYQQILGQGPKLLIQFQNNGVVDDSQLPKDRFSAERLKGVDSTLKIQPAKLEDSAVYLCASSFWTSGVTDTQYFGPGTRLTVL.